The 3 T cell receptor beta chains below were found in one sample sequenced in a study of blood T cells in healthy people across ages. PCR was performed a second time for about 7 to 12 cycles using a sample-barcoded 5' primer and a J-beta primer mix. TCRdb ran MiXCR on the 5' RACE reads and lists one entry per CDR3 protein. This table has some 1.7 million distinct CDR3 sequences, roughly 27% appearing once. The sample comprised blood. The source of these receptors is a woman aged 25 to 39 in good health.

This clonotype was counted a few times. The gene calls are TRBV12-3 or TRBV12-4 and TRBJ2-5; no firm D call. The CDR3 runs to 16 residues. V was cut by 1 base and J by 2 bases, with 14 bases left in between. The CDR3 coding sequence is TGTGCCAGCAGTTTAGATGGCAGATTTTTACAAGAGACCCAGTACTTC. Translating gives CASSLDGRFLQETQYF.

The V gene is TRBV20-1, the J gene TRBJ1-1; no reliable D call. From germline, CDR1 is DFQATT and CDR2 SNEGSKA (reference sequence). With 6 bases removed from V and 4 bases from J, the gap between germline ends came to 12 bases. This CDR3 has 12 residues. For the CDR3, the DNA is TGCAGTGCGAGTAGTCCGGGCACTGAAGCTTTCTTT. Its protein product is CSASSPGTEAFF.

The V and J genes are TRBV3-1 and TRBJ1-1, with unresolved D. Looked up from germline, CDR1 is LGHDT and CDR2 is YNNKEL (reference sequence). This CDR3 has 15 residues. Trimming left V 4 bases short and J 3 bases short, with 15 bases between. This CDR3 is CASSPYPGQYTEAFF. The CDR3 DNA reads as TGTGCCAGCAGCCCCTACCCGGGTCAATACACTGAAGCTTTCTTT.